The T cell receptor (beta chain) described here comes from a study of graft-versus-host responses after intestinal transplantation. The study plated roughly 200,000 CFSE-labeled responders with roughly 200,000 irradiated, violet-dye-labeled stimulators. The CDR3 sequence is 14 residues long. Trimming shortened V by 0 bases and J by 4 bases, and 12 bases separated the two germline ends. Germline CDR1 reads GTSNPN; CDR2 reads SVGIG (reference sequence). Measured with immunoSEQ multiplex PCR; TCRdb has only the in-frame clones, and not every one. The table lists roughly 14,000 clones, roughly a third of them singletons.

The material was alloreactive CD8+ T cells from a mixed lymphocyte reaction culture, obtained before intestinal transplant. Subset meaning: CFSE-low proliferating T cells sorted from roughly six-day pre-transplant mixed lymphocyte reaction (GvH or HvG direction). The origin of this receptor is a human patient who received an intestinal transplant. The chain employs TRBV30 and TRBJ1-2; D is ambiguous. This CDR3 is CAWSVLEMSYGYTF. CDR3 coding DNA: TGTGCCTGGAGTGTACTAGAGATGAGCTATGGCTACACCTTC.